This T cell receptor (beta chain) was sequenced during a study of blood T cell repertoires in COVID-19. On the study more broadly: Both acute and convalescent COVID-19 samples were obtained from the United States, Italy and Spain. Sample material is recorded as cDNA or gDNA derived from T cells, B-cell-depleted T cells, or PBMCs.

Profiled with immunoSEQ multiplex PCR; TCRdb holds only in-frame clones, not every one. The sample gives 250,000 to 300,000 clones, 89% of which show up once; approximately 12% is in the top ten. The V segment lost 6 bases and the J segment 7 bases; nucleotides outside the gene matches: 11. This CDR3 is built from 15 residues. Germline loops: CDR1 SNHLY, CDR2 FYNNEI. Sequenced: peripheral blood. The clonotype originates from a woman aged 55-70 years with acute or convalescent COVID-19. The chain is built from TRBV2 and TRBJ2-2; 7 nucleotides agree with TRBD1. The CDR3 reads CASSADRVRGGELFF. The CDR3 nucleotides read TGTGCCAGCAGCGCTGACAGGGTACGGGGCGGGGAGCTGTTTTTT.